Listed below are T cell receptor beta chains from one sample, sequenced in a study of T-cell reconstitution after alpha-beta-depleted transplantation in children. TCRdb fed the PCR reads into MiXCR, producing one record per CDR3 protein. The table includes about 980,000 distinct CDR3 sequences, roughly 29% detected once. Sequenced here: PBMCs, mostly from graft donor cells, sampled 360 days after TCRalphabeta/CD19-depleted stem cell transplant. These receptor sequences come from a boy under three years old who had a stem cell transplant for SCID, so the T cells may come from the graft donor. Both conserved end residues are part of each CDR3. Each record gives: V gene, J gene, D gene, clone size, CDR3 protein, CDR3 DNA. The D gene is left open where the match is weak. Only some rows state a clone size, as once, few, many or a class for expanded clones.

TRBV6-5	TRBJ1-2	-	few	CASSYSRTSNYGYTF	TGTGCCAGCAGTTACTCGAGGACGTCGAACTATGGCTACACCTTC
TRBV5-1	TRBJ2-1	TRBD1	-	CASSSGQGAFNEQFF	TGCGCCAGCAGCTCGGGACAGGGGGCTTTCAATGAGCAGTTCTTC
TRBV2	TRBJ1-4	-	-	CASRGWDGLNEKLFF	TGTGCCAGCAGGGGATGGGACGGGTTAAATGAAAAACTGTTTTTT
TRBV19	TRBJ2-1	-	-	CASTTGRVDEQFF	TGTGCCAGTACTACCGGACGGGTCGATGAGCAGTTCTTC
TRBV25-1	TRBJ2-7	-	-	CASSEAGAPGYEQYF	TGTGCCAGCAGTGAAGCGGGGGCCCCTGGCTACGAGCAGTACTTC
TRBV12-3/TRBV12-4	TRBJ1-3	-	few	CASSRGSGRSSGNTIYF	TGTGCCAGCAGTCGGGGGTCGGGGAGGAGCTCTGGAAACACCATATATTTT
TRBV6-2/TRBV6-3	TRBJ1-1	-	-	CASSYEVGMNTEAFF	TGTGCCAGCAGTTACGAAGTAGGGATGAACACTGAAGCTTTCTTT
TRBV29-1	TRBJ1-2	-	-	CSGANRDGYGYTF	TGCAGCGGCGCAAACAGGGACGGCTATGGCTACACCTTC
TRBV5-1	TRBJ2-1	TRBD2	-	CASSGTSGAKEQFF	TGCGCCAGCTCCGGGACTAGCGGGGCCAAGGAGCAGTTCTTC
TRBV24-1	TRBJ2-1	TRBD2	few	CATSDLQLAGSNEQFF	TGTGCCACCAGTGATTTGCAACTAGCGGGGTCCAATGAGCAGTTCTTC
TRBV5-5	TRBJ2-5	TRBD2	-	CASSLALVGSGGAEETQYF	TGTGCCAGCAGCTTGGCCTTGGTTGGTAGCGGGGGGGCAGAGGAGACCCAGTACTTC
TRBV20-1	TRBJ2-3	-	few	CSARISWYYRADTQYF	TGCAGTGCTAGGATCTCCTGGTACTACCGCGCCGATACGCAGTATTTT
TRBV18	TRBJ2-5	TRBD1	few	CASSPLQGLRETQYF	TGTGCCAGCTCACCGCTACAGGGGCTCAGGGAGACCCAGTACTTC
TRBV27	TRBJ2-2	-	-	CASRPTENTGELFF	TGTGCCAGCAGACCGACAGAGAACACCGGGGAGCTGTTTTTT
TRBV9	TRBJ2-2	-	few	CASSVLPGNTGELFF	TGTGCCAGCAGCGTACTGCCCGGGAACACCGGGGAGCTGTTTTTT
TRBV6-2/TRBV6-3	TRBJ2-1	-	-	CASSYGNSYNEQFF	TGTGCCAGCAGTTATGGAAACTCCTACAATGAGCAGTTCTTC
TRBV6-5	TRBJ2-3	-	-	CASSYQKTRAGGTDTQYF	TGTGCCAGCAGTTATCAGAAAACCCGAGCTGGAGGTACAGATACGCAGTATTTT
TRBV4-2	TRBJ2-7	-	-	CASSQAGRPQWEQYF	TGTGCCAGCAGCCAAGCGGGACGGCCCCAGTGGGAGCAGTACTTC
TRBV5-1	TRBJ2-3	-	few	CASSPRATDGDTQYF	TGCGCCAGCAGCCCCCGGGCAACGGATGGAGATACGCAGTATTTT